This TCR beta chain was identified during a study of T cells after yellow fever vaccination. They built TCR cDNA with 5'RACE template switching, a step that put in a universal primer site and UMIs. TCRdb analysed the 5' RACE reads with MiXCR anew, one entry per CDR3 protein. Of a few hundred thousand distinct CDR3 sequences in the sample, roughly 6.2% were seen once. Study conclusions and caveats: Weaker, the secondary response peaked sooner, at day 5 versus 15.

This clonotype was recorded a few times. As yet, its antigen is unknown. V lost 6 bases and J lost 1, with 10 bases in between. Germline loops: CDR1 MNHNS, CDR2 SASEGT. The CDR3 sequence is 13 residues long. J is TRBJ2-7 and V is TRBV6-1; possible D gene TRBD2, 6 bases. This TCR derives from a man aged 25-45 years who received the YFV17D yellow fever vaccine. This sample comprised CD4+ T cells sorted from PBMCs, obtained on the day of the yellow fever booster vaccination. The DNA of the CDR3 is TGTGCCAGCAGACTAGCCCGGTCCTACGAGCAGTACTTC. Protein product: CASRLARSYEQYF.